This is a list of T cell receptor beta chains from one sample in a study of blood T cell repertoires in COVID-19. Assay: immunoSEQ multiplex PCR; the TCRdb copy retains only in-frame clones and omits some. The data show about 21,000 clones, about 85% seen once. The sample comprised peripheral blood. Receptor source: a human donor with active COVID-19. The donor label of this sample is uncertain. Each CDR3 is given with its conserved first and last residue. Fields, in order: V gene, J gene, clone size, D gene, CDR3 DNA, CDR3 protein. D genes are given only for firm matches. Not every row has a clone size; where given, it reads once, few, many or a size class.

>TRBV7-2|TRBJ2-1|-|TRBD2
TGTGCCAGCAGCCTCGCCCGACTAGCGGGAGGGCCTCATGAGCAGTTCTTC
CASSLARLAGGPHEQFF
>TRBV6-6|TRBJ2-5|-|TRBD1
TGTGCCAGCAGTTGGGTCACAGGGGAGGAGACCCAGTACTTC
CASSWVTGEETQYF
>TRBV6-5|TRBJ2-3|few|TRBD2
TGTGCCAGCAGCCACGGGGCGGGGGGGCCGGATACGCAGTATTTT
CASSHGAGGPDTQYF
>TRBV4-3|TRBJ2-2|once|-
TGCGCCAGCAGCCATCTTTTCAGGCAGGGTTCGAACACCGGGGAGCTGTTTTTT
CASSHLFRQGSNTGELFF
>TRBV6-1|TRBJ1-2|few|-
TGTGCCAGCAGTGAATCAGGGGACTATGGCTACACCTTC
CASSESGDYGYTF
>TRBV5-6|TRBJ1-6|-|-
TGTGCCAGCTCGAGGGGGGAGGGGAACTCACCCCTCCACTTT
CASSRGEGNSPLHF
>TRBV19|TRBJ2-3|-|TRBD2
TGTGCCAGTAGTCCAATGACTAGCGGGGGAAGCACAGATACGCAGTATTTT
CASSPMTSGGSTDTQYF
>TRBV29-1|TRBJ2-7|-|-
TGCAGCGTTGACAGGGCAGGCGAGCAGTACTTC
CSVDRAGEQYF
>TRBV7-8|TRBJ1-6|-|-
TGTGCCAGCAGCTTAGCGCGGCAGGGGATTTCACCCCTCCACTTT
CASSLARQGISPLHF
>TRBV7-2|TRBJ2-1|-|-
TGTGCCAGCAGCCCGAGCAAAGCGTTATACAATGAGCAGTTCTTC
CASSPSKALYNEQFF
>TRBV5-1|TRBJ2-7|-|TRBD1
TGCGCCAGCAGCTTGGACAGGGGGCACGAGCAGTACTTC
CASSLDRGHEQYF
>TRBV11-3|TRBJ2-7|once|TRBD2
TGTGCCAGCAGTCCAGGACTAGCGGGATACTCCTACGAGCAGTACTTC
CASSPGLAGYSYEQYF
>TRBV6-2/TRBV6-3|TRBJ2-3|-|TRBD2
TGTGCCAGCAGACCTAGCGGGGGGAGCACAGATACGCAGTATTTT
CASRPSGGSTDTQYF
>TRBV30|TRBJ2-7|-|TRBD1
TGTGCCTGGAGTGGTCACAGGGGCCGTAAGCAGTACTTC
CAWSGHRGRKQYF
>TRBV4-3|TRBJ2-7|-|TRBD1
TGCGCCAGCAGCCAAGAAGGCCAGGGACAGGGGCCCTACGAGCAGTACTTC
CASSQEGQGQGPYEQYF
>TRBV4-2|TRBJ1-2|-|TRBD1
TGTGCCAGCAGCCAAGAGCAACCCTTAGGGGGCAGCTATGGCTACACCTTC
CASSQEQPLGGSYGYTF
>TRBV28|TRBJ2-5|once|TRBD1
TGTGCCAGCAGTTCCGGGACAGGGGTCTCGAGGCAAGAGACCCAGTACTTC
CASSSGTGVSRQETQYF
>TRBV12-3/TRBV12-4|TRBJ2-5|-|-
TGTGCCAGCACCCCAGGGGACCCCGAGACCCAGTACTTC
CASTPGDPETQYF
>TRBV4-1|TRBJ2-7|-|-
TGCGCCAGCAGCCAAGATCTCGCAGCGCTCTACGAGCAGTACTTC
CASSQDLAALYEQYF
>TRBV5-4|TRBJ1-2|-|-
TGTGCCAGCAGCCCCATGGGGGGGGCGCAAGCCGATGGCTACACCTTC
CASSPMGGAQADGYTF
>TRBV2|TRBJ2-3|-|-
TGTGCCAGCAGTATGCTTGGGGGCGGGAGCACAGATACGCAGTATTTT
CASSMLGGGSTDTQYF
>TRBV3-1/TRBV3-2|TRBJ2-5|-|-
TGTGCCAGCAGCCAAGCGGGGAACCAAGAGACCCAGTACTTC
CASSQAGNQETQYF
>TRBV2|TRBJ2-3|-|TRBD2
TGTGCCAGCAGTGAAAGAGGGGGACTAGCGGTTACAGATACGCAGTATTTT
CASSERGGLAVTDTQYF
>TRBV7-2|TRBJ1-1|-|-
TGTGCCAGCAGCCAGACAATACCATCTGAAGCTTTCTTT
CASSQTIPSEAFF
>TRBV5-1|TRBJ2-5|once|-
TGCGCCAGCAGCTTGGACACAGGGCCGCAAGAGACCCAGTACTTC
CASSLDTGPQETQYF
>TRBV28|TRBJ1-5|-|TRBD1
TGTGCCAGCTGGACAGGGGCGCCCAATCAGCCCCAGCATTTT
CASWTGAPNQPQHF
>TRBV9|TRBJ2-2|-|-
TGTGCCAGCAGCGTAGAATCACAGAGGAACACCGGGGAGCTGTTTTTT
CASSVESQRNTGELFF
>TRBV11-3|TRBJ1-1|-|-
TGTGCCAGCACCCCAGGCGGGGGGGGGAACACTGAAGCTTTCTTT
CASTPGGGGNTEAFF
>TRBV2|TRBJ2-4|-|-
TGTGCCAGCTCAACCCAGGGTGCCAAAAACATTCAGTACTTC
CASSTQGAKNIQYF
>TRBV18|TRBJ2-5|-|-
TGTGCCAGCTCACCCATACAGGGCCCGCAAGAGACCCAGTACTTC
CASSPIQGPQETQYF
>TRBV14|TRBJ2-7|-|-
TGTGCCAGCAGCCTTCAGGGGGGTAAGCAGTACTTC
CASSLQGGKQYF
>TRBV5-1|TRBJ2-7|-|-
TGCGCCAGCAGCTTGACAGGTTTAAACGAGCAGTACTTC
CASSLTGLNEQYF
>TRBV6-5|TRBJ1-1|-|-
TGTGCCAGCAGTTCCCGGACTATCTCAGATGAAGCTTTCTTT
CASSSRTISDEAFF
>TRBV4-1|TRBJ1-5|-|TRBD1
TGCGCCAGCAGCCAGTACAGGGGAGATAGCAATCAGCCCCAGCATTTT
CASSQYRGDSNQPQHF
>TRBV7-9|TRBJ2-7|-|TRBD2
TGTGCCAGCAGCTTAGCAGCGGGGGTCGAGCAGTACTTC
CASSLAAGVEQYF
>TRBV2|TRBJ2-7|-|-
TGTGCCGGCTCCAGGGTTGCGGGGCTATCCGGCGAGCAGTACTTC
CAGSRVAGLSGEQYF
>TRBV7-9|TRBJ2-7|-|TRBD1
TGTGCCAGCAGCTTAGCGGGACAGGACTTCGGGGGATACTTC
CASSLAGQDFGGYF
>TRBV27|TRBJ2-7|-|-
TGTGCCAGCAGTTTTTTGGCCAGGGTAGGCTACGAGCAGTACTTC
CASSFLARVGYEQYF
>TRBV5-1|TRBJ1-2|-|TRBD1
TGCGCCAGCAGCTTTAGGGCTGACAGGGGAGGCTACACCTTC
CASSFRADRGGYTF
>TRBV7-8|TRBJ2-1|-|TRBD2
TGTGCCAGCACCAAAGGGGCGGGGGGCACCTACAATGAGCAGTTCTTC
CASTKGAGGTYNEQFF
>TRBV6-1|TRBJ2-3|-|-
TGTGCCAGCAGTGAATGGGCTGCCCCTAGCACAGATACGCAGTATTTT
CASSEWAAPSTDTQYF
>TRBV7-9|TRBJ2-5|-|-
TGTGCCAGCAGCTCCTCTTTAGGGGGGGGGACCCAGTACTTC
CASSSSLGGGTQYF
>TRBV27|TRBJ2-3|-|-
TGTGCCAGCAGTTTCACCGTCCGGGAGTCTAGCACAGATACGCAGTATTTT
CASSFTVRESSTDTQYF
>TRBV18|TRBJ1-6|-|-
TGTGCCAGCTCACCCCCCGGGGGGGGGCGGTTGAATTCACCCCTCCACTTT
CASSPPGGGRLNSPLHF
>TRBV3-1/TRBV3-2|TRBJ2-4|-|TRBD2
TGTGCCAGCAGCGATGGGACTAGCGGGAGTTACATTCAGTACTTC
CASSDGTSGSYIQYF
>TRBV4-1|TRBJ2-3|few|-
TGCGCCAGCAGCCCCACGGGACTTAGCACAGATACGCAGTATTTT
CASSPTGLSTDTQYF
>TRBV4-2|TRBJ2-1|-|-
TGTGCCAGCAGCAAGACCCTAGGGGCCTTATTCAATGAGCAGTTCTTC
CASSKTLGALFNEQFF
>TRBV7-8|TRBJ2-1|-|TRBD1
TGTGCCAGCAGCAAAAGGACAGGGAGCGATGAGCAGTTCTTC
CASSKRTGSDEQFF
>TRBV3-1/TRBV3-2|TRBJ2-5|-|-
TGTGCCAGCAGCCATGGGGCTACCGGGAGCCGCCAAGAGACCCAGTACTTC
CASSHGATGSRQETQYF
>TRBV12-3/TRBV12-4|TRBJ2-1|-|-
TGTGCCAGCGAGTTAGGGGGGGCTGAGCAGTTCTTC
CASELGGAEQFF
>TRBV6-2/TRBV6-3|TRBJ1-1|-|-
TGTGCCAGCAGTAACTCAGGGGTTCGCGCTGAAGCTTTCTTT
CASSNSGVRAEAFF
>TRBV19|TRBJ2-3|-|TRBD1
TGTGCCAGTAGTGTGGGGACAGACACAGATACGCAGTATTTT
CASSVGTDTDTQYF
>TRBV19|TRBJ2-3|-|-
TGTGCCAGTAGTATCAACACAGATACGCAGTATTTT
CASSINTDTQYF
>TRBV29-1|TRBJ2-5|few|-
TGCAGCGTTGAGAGTCCGGCCAGGGGTAGCCAAGAGACCCAGTACTTC
CSVESPARGSQETQYF